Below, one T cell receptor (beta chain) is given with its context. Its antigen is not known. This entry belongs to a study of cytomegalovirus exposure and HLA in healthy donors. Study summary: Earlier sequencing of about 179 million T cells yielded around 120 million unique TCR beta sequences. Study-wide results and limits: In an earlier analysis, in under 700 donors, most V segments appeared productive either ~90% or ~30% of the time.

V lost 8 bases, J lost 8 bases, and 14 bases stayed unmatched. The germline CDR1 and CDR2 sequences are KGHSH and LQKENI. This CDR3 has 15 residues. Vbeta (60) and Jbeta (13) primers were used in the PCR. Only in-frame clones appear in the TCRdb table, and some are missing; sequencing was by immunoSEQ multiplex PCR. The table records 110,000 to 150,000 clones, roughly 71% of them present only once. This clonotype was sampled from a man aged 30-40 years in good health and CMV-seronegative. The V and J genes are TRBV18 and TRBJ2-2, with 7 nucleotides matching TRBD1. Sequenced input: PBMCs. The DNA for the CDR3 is TGTGCCAGCCGTTCGACAGGGCGTTATAATGGGGAGCTGTTTTTT. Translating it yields CASRSTGRYNGELFF.